The 29 T cell receptor beta chains below all came from one sample that was sequenced in a study of CD4 T cells in relation to SARS-CoV-2 and coronaviruses. Sequencing was performed with immunoSEQ multiplex PCR; in TCRdb, only in-frame clones are kept and a portion is missing. Of under 70,000 clones in the sample, more than 80% were seen once. Before the COVID-19 pandemic, during about 2010-2019, CD4+ T cells were taken from unexposed donors. Sequences were obtained from memory CD4+ T cells from PBMCs. The receptor source for this set is a human donor in good health.

The chain uses TRBV28 and TRBJ2-2, with TRBD2 matching 9 bases. This CDR3 region has 16 residues. Per germline, CDR1 MDHEN and CDR2 SYDVKM. J gave up 5 bases and V 5 bases, and 9 bases lay outside the gene matches. In DNA form, the CDR3 reads TGTGCCAGCAGTCCGGGGACTAGCTCAAGTACCGGGGAGCTGTTTTTT. This translates into CASSPGTSSSTGELFF.

The chain links TRBV4-1 to TRBJ2-1, with D possibly being TRBD1 (6 bases). The CDR3 has 19 residues. The germline V gene has CDR1 MGHRA and CDR2 YSYEKL. The V and J ends lost 0 bases and 5 bases respectively, with 23 bases between them. The CDR3 loop reads CASSQDSGRGSSFNNEQFF. CDR3 sequence (DNA): TGCGCCAGCAGCCAAGATTCGGGCAGGGGAAGTTCCTTTAACAATGAGCAGTTCTTC.

This clone was seen just once. V and J are TRBV19 and TRBJ2-7, with TRBD1 matching 9 bases. The trim removed 5 bases at V and 4 bases at J, leaving 12 bases unmatched. CDR3 length equals 16 residues. Germline V gene lookup returns CDR1 LNHDA and CDR2 SQIVND (reference sequence). The CDR3 DNA sequence: TGTGCCAGTAGTGTTACCGGGACAGGGATCCAGTACGAGCAGTACTTC. It translates to CASSVTGTGIQYEQYF.

The chain couples TRBV5-1 to TRBJ2-1; 10 bases fit TRBD2. CDR1 is SGHRS and CDR2 is YFSETQ in the germline V gene. After removal of 0 bases from V and 8 bases from J, the junction contained 5 bases not matched to a gene. The CDR3 loop spans 15 amino acids. The DNA of the CDR3 is TGCGCCAGCAGCTTGGCTAGCGGGAGTGCCTATGAGCAGTTCTTC. Its protein is CASSLASGSAYEQFF. Looking up the rest from reference TRBV5-1 and TRBJ2-1 gives the full variable domain: KAGVTQTPRYLIKTRGQQVTLSCSPISGHRSVSWYQQTPGQGLQFLFEYFSETQRNKGNFPGRFSGRQFSNSRSEMNVSTLELGDSALYLCASSLASGSAYEQFFGPGTRLTVL.

The chain combines TRBV30 with TRBJ1-5; D gene uncertain. The germline gives CDR1 GTSNPN, CDR2 SVGIG (reference sequence). V was cut by 2 bases and J by 0 bases, with 11 bases left in between. The CDR3 loop spans 15 amino acids. In DNA, the CDR3 is TGTGCCTGGAGTCTGGACGGCCCTAGCAATCAGCCCCAGCATTTT. This gives the protein CAWSLDGPSNQPQHF.

The V call is TRBV5-6, the J call TRBJ1-5; 7 bases align to TRBD1. Germline values: CDR1 SGHDT, CDR2 YYEEEE. J was trimmed by 4 bases and V by 2 bases; bases with no gene match: 3. The CDR3 loop spans 14 amino acids. CDR3 region: CASSLLQGNQPQHF. The CDR3 DNA is TGTGCCAGCAGCTTATTACAGGGGAATCAGCCCCAGCATTTT.

V and J are TRBV4-2 and TRBJ1-2, with a possible D match to TRBD1 (5 bases). This CDR3 contains 14 residues. Looked up from germline, CDR1 is LGHNA and CDR2 is YNFKEQ. V gave up 1 base and J gave up 0 bases, with 6 bases separating them. CDR3 loop: CASSQADTNYGYTF. DNA for the CDR3: TGTGCCAGCAGCCAAGCGGACACTAACTATGGCTACACCTTC.

The chain has TRBV28 and TRBJ1-1; D unclear. V gave up 6 bases and J gave up 13 bases, with 18 bases separating them. This CDR3 has 12 amino acids. CDR1 and CDR2 from the germline V gene are MDHEN and SYDVKM. The CDR3 coding sequence is TGTGCCAGCAGGGTCATGCAGGAGGGTTTTTTCTTT. It is translated as CASRVMQEGFFF. The complete variable domain, with remaining parts taken from reference TRBV28 and TRBJ1-1, reads DVKVTQSSRYLVKRTGEKVFLECVQDMDHENMFWYRQDPGLGLRLIYFSYDVKMKEKGDIPEGYSVSREKKERFSLILESASTNQTSMYLCASRVMQEGFFFGQGTRLTVV.

CDR3 residues: CASSSGTGINQPQHF. DNA for the CDR3: TGTGCCAGCAGTTCGGGGACAGGTATCAATCAGCCCCAGCATTTT. The V call is TRBV5-4, the J call TRBJ1-5; 8 bases are a match to TRBD1. The length of the CDR3 is 15 residues. Germline assignment: CDR1 SGHNT and CDR2 YYREEE (reference sequence). V was pared by 5 bases and J by 3 bases, with 7 bases of the junction left unmatched.

The chain joins TRBV2 to TRBJ2-5; 9 nucleotides match TRBD1. The CDR3 is made up of 14 amino acids. Trimming removed 4 bases from V and 5 bases from J; junction bases left unmatched: 5. CDR1 and CDR2 (germline): SNHLY, FYNNEI. CDR3 region: CASSGDRVMETQYF. The DNA for the CDR3 is TGTGCCAGCAGTGGGGACAGGGTGATGGAGACCCAGTACTTC.

The V call is TRBV7-8, the J call TRBJ2-7, with D possibly being TRBD1 or TRBD2 (5 bases each). Trimming pared 6 bases from V and 5 bases from J, leaving 20 bases between. The length of the CDR3 is 15 residues. Looked up from germline, CDR1 is SGHVS and CDR2 is FQNEAQ. In DNA form, the CDR3 reads TGTGCCAGCAGACATCTCGGGACCGTGTCCGACGAGCAGTACTTC. It yields the protein CASRHLGTVSDEQYF.

The count of this clone is one. The rearrangement joins TRBV11-1 to TRBJ1-1, with a weak D call TRBD1 (6 bases). Trimming pared 6 bases from V and 6 bases from J, leaving 14 bases between. The CDR3 loop spans 13 amino acids. Germline V gene sequence: CDR1 SGHAT, CDR2 FQDESV (reference sequence). This CDR3 is CASSKTGSAEAFF. In nucleotides, the CDR3 is TGTGCCAGCAGTAAAACAGGGAGCGCTGAAGCTTTCTTT. The entire variable domain, with the rest obtained from reference TRBV11-1 and TRBJ1-1, is as follows: EAEVAQSPRYKITEKSQAVAFWCDPISGHATLYWYRQILGQGPELLVQFQDESVVDDSQLPKDRFSAERLKGVDSTLKIQPAELGDSAMYLCASSKTGSAEAFFGQGTRLTVV.

This clone was seen a single time. The chain joins TRBV5-4 to TRBJ2-4, with D uncertain. The V gene's germline CDR1 is SGHNT and CDR2 YYREEE (reference sequence). The length of the CDR3 is 12 residues. Trimming stripped 0 bases from V and 10 bases from J, with 8 bases between. CDR3 DNA: TGTGCCAGCAGCTTGGACGGTCGAATTCAGTACTTC. This codes for CASSLDGRIQYF.

The chain is built from TRBV19 and TRBJ1-4; D gene unclear. Trimming left V 6 bases short and J 0 bases short, with 11 bases between. This CDR3 is 15 amino acids long. In germline, CDR1 is LNHDA, CDR2 SQIVND (reference sequence). CDR3 amino acids: CASRPDGSTNEKLFF. For the CDR3, the DNA is TGTGCCAGTAGACCGGACGGTTCAACTAATGAAAAACTGTTTTTT. Full variable domain (missing parts from reference TRBV19 and TRBJ1-4): DGGITQSPKYLFRKEGQNVTLSCEQNLNHDAMYWYRQDPGQGLRLIYYSQIVNDFQKGDIAEGYSVSREKKESFPLTVTSAQKNPTAFYLCASRPDGSTNEKLFFGSGTQLSVL.

The chain uses TRBV12-3 or TRBV12-4 and TRBJ2-7; maybe TRBD2 (6 bases). V was cut by 6 bases and J by 5 bases, with 14 bases left in between. The CDR3 is 13 amino acids. The DNA of the CDR3 is TGTGCCAGCAGCCCGACTAGGACCCACGAGCAGTACTTC. This translates into CASSPTRTHEQYF.

The chain has TRBV6-5 and TRBJ1-5; D is perhaps TRBD1 (5 bases). Germline CDR1 reads MNHEY; CDR2 reads SVGAGI. This CDR3 comprises 15 residues. V was pared by 6 bases and J by 1 base, with 13 bases between. The CDR3 sequence is CASRAGDWSNQPQHF. DNA for the CDR3: TGTGCCAGCAGGGCGGGGGACTGGAGCAATCAGCCCCAGCATTTT.

The chain recombines TRBV24-1 with TRBJ2-1, with 8 bases aligning to TRBD1. The germline CDR1 and CDR2 sequences are KGHDR and SFDVKD. The CDR3 loop spans 16 amino acids. J gave up 7 bases and V 3 bases, and 10 bases lay outside the gene matches. The CDR3 DNA sequence: TGTGCCACCAGTGATCCCGGGACAGGCATCAATAATGAGCAGTTCTTC. Its protein product is CATSDPGTGINNEQFF.

This chain uses TRBV11-2 with TRBJ2-7, with D unresolved. The V gene lost 3 bases and the J gene lost 4 bases, with 19 bases spanning the gap. This CDR3 contains 16 residues. Per germline, CDR1 SGHAT and CDR2 FQNNGV. The CDR3 region has the DNA TGTGCCAGCAGCTTTAGTGCTCTCGGCAATTCATACGAGCAGTACTTC. It translates to CASSFSALGNSYEQYF.

V gene TRBV29-1 combines with J gene TRBJ2-7; TRBD1 matches at 9 bases. The CDR3 has 13 amino acids. V shed 7 bases and J 6 bases; nucleotides not matched to a gene: 10. CDR1 is SQVTM and CDR2 is ANQGSEA in the germline V gene. The CDR3 sequence: CSGRGTGLTEQYF. The CDR3 DNA follows: TGCAGCGGTCGCGGGACAGGGCTCACCGAGCAGTACTTC.

This clone has a single count. The chain recombines TRBV5-1 with TRBJ2-1; D gene uncertain. This CDR3 has 13 amino acids. V was shortened by 4 bases and J by 9 bases, with 14 bases between the two germline ends. Germline-derived CDR1 and CDR2 are SGHRS and YFSETQ. The CDR3 nucleotides read TGCGCCAGCAGCCGCCCACCGGTGGGTGAGCAGTTCTTC. This codes for CASSRPPVGEQFF.

This clone was seen a single time. The rearrangement uses TRBV10-3 and TRBJ1-5, with D tentatively TRBD1 (5 bases). Germline V lookup: CDR1 ENHRY, CDR2 SYGVKD. The CDR3 has 16 residues. The ends were cut back, 3 bases at V and 7 bases at J, with 19 bases in the middle. The CDR3 DNA sequence: TGTGCCATCAGTGACGATGCCGGGACCCCAGGGCAGCCCCAGCATTTT. Amino acids: CAISDDAGTPGQPQHF.

Here the CDR3 reads CASSPLRDQETQYF. The CDR3 DNA sequence: TGTGCCAGCAGCCCCCTCCGGGATCAAGAGACCCAGTACTTC. The chain joins TRBV5-4 to TRBJ2-5, with D possibly TRBD2 on 5 matching bases. Germline lookup yields CDR1 SGHNT and CDR2 YYREEE (reference sequence). Between the trimmed V and J ends, which lost 4 bases and 2 bases, there was a span of 12 bases. This CDR3 has 14 residues.

This chain joins TRBV3-1 (or the pseudogene TRBV3-2) and TRBJ1-2; D unresolved. The CDR3 totals 13 residues. With 5 bases removed from V and 4 bases from J, the gap between germline ends came to 11 bases. CDR1 is LGHDT, CDR2 YNNKEL, per germline (reference sequence). Written as DNA, the CDR3 is TGTGCCAGCAGCGAGAACCTCGTCTATGGCTACACCTTC. This gives the protein CASSENLVYGYTF.

The genes are TRBV3-1 (or the pseudogene TRBV3-2) and TRBJ1-5; no reliable D call. The CDR3 is 14 amino acids. Per germline, CDR1 LGHDT and CDR2 YNNKEL (reference sequence). V was trimmed by 3 bases and J by 7 bases, leaving 13 bases between them. The CDR3 DNA reads TGTGCCAGCAGCCAGGCTGGGGTGGAGCAGCCCCAGCATTTT. Residues: CASSQAGVEQPQHF.

The genes are TRBV28 and TRBJ2-2, with D possibly matching TRBD2 (5 bases). This CDR3 comprises 16 residues. Germline CDR1 is MDHEN and CDR2 is SYDVKM. The V gene lost 7 bases and the J gene lost 4 bases, with 19 bases spanning the gap. The CDR3 bases are TGTGCCAGCACATTAGCGACGGATAGGGCCACCGGGGAGCTGTTTTTT. This codes for CASTLATDRATGELFF.

This rearrangement joins TRBV12-5 to TRBJ2-7, with a possible D match to TRBD2 (6 bases). This CDR3 is built from 13 residues. The germline V gene encodes CDR1 LGHNT and CDR2 FRNRAP. Between the trimmed V and J ends, which lost 6 bases and 3 bases, there was a span of 12 bases. The CDR3 is CASGRDFSYEQYF. DNA for the CDR3: TGTGCTAGTGGCCGGGACTTTAGCTACGAGCAGTACTTC.

This clone was observed a few times. The chain has TRBV24-1 and TRBJ2-2; D ambiguous. Germline V gene lookup returns CDR1 KGHDR and CDR2 SFDVKD. Trimming removed 2 bases from V and 2 bases from J, with 11 bases in between. The CDR3 loop spans 16 amino acids. The DNA for the CDR3 is TGTGCCACCAGTGATTGGGATAGCCTCAACACCGGGGAGCTGTTTTTT. Protein: CATSDWDSLNTGELFF.

This rearrangement joins TRBV3-1 (or the pseudogene TRBV3-2) to TRBJ2-1; 15 nucleotides align to TRBD2. V lost 7 bases, J lost 7 bases, and 5 bases stayed unmatched. The CDR3 is made up of 15 amino acids. Germline CDR1 LGHDT, CDR2 YNNKEL (reference sequence). CDR3 region: CASTRTSGRGNEQFF. CDR3 sequence (DNA): TGTGCCAGCACCCGGACTAGCGGGAGGGGGAATGAGCAGTTCTTC.

This chain uses TRBV9 with TRBJ1-1; D is uncertain. Germline loops: CDR1 SGDLS, CDR2 YYNGEE. Trimming took 0 bases from V and 5 from J, leaving 8 bases between them. This CDR3 comprises 13 residues. CDR3 in DNA: TGTGCCAGCAGCGTAGATCTGGGTACTGAAGCTTTCTTT. It yields the protein CASSVDLGTEAFF.